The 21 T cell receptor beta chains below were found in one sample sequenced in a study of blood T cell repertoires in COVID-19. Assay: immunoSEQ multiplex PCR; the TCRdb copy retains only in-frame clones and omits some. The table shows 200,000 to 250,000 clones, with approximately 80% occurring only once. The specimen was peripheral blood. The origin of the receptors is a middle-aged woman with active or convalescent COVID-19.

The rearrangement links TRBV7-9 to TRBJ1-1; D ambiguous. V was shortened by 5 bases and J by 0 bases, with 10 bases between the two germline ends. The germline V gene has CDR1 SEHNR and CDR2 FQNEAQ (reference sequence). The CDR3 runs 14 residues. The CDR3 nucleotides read TGTGCCAGCAGCGCCCAATCAGTGAACACTGAAGCTTTCTTT. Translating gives CASSAQSVNTEAFF.

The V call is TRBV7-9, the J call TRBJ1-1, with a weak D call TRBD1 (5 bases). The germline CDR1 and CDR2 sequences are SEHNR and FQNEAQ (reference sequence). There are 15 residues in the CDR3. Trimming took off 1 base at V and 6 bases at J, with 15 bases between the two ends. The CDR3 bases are TGTGCCAGCAGCTTAGATGGTGGGGTAGGGGCTGAAGCTTTCTTT. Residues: CASSLDGGVGAEAFF.

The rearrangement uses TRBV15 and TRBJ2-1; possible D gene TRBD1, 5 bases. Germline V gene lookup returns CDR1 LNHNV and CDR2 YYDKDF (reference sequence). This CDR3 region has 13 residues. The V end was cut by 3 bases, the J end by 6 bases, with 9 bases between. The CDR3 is CATSSRQSNEQFF. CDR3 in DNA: TGTGCCACCAGCAGTAGACAGTCCAATGAGCAGTTCTTC.

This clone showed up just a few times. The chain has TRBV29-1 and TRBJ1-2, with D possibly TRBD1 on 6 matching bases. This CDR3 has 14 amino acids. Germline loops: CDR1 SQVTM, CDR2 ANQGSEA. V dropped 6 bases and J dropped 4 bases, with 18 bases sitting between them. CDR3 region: CSVPGASMAYGYTF. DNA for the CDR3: TGCAGCGTCCCAGGGGCCTCGATGGCCTATGGCTACACCTTC.

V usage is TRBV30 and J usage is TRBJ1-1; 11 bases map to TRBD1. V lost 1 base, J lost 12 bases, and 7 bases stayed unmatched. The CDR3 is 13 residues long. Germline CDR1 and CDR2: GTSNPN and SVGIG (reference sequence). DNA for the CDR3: TGTGCCTGGAGTGAACTGGGACAGGGGGTTACTTTCTTT. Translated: CAWSELGQGVTFF.

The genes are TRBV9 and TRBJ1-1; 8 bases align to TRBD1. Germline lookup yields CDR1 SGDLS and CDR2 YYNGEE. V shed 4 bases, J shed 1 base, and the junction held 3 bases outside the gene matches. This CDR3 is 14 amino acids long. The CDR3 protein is CASSRTGRNTEAFF. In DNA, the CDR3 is TGTGCCAGCAGCAGGACAGGGAGGAACACTGAAGCTTTCTTT.

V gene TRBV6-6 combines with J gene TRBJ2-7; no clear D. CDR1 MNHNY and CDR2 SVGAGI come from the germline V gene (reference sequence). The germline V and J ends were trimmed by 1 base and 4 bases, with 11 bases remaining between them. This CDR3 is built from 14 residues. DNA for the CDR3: TGTGCCAGCAGTTACTTGGGCCTAAGGTACGAGCAGTACTTC. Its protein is CASSYLGLRYEQYF.

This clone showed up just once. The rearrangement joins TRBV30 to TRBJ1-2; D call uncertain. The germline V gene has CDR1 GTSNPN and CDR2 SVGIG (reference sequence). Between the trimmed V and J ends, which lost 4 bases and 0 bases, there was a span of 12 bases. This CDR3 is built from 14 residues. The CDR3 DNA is TGTGCCTGGACCCGGGAGAAAGCTAACTATGGCTACACCTTC. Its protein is CAWTREKANYGYTF.

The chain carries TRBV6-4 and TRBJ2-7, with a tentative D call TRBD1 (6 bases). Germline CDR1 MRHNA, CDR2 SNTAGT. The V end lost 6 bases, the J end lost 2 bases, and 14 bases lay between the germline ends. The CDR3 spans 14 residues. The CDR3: CASSGPGHPYEQYF. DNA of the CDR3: TGTGCCAGCAGCGGCCCGGGACACCCCTACGAGCAGTACTTC.

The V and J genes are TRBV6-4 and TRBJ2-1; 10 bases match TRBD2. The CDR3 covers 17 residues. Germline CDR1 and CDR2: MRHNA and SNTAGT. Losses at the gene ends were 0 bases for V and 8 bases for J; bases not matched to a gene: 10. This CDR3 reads CASSDSPSSGGLDEQFF. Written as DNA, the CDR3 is TGTGCCAGCAGTGACTCCCCTTCTAGCGGGGGCTTGGATGAGCAGTTCTTC.

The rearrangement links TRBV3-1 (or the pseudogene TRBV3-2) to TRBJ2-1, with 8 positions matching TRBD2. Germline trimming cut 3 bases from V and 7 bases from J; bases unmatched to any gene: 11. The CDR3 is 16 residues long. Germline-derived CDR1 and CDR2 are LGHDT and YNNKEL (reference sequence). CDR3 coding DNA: TGTGCCAGCAGCCAGGGCGTCGGGGGGGCCCCTAATGAGCAGTTCTTC. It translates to CASSQGVGGAPNEQFF.

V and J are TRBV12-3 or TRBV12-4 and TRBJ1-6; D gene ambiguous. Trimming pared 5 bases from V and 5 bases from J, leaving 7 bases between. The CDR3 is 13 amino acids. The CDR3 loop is CASSTMDNSPLHF. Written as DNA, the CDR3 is TGTGCCAGCAGTACTATGGATAATTCACCCCTCCACTTT.

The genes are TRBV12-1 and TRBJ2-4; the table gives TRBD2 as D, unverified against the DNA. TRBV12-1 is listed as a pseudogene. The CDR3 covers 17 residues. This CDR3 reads CASSFPGWSLAKNIQYF. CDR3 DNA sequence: TGTGCCAGCAGCTTCCCCGGTTGGTCTCTAGCCAAAAACATTCAGTACTTC.

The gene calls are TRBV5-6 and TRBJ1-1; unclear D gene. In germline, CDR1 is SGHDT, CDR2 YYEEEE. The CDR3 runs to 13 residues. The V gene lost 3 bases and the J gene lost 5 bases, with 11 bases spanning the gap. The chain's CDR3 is CASSSGRRTEAFF. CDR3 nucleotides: TGTGCCAGCAGCTCCGGAAGGAGGACTGAAGCTTTCTTT.

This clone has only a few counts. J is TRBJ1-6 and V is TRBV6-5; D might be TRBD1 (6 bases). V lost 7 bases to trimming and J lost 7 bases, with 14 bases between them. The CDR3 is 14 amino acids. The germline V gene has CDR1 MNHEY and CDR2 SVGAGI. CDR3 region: CASKKGEMNSPLHF. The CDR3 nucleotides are TGTGCCAGCAAAAAGGGGGAGATGAATTCACCCCTCCACTTT.

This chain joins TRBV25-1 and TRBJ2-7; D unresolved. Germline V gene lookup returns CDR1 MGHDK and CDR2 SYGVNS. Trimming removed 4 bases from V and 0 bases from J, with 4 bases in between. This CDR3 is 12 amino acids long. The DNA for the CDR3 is TGTGCCAGCAGTGTTAGCTCCTACGAGCAGTACTTC. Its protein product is CASSVSSYEQYF.

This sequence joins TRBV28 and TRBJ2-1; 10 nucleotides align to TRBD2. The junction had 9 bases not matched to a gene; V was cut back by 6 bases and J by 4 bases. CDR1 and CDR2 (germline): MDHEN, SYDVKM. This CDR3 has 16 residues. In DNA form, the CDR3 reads TGTGCCAGCAGGGGGAGTAGCGGGGGGAAATACAATGAGCAGTTCTTC. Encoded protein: CASRGSSGGKYNEQFF.

The CDR3 loop reads CASSQAGSPYEQYF. CDR3 sequence (DNA): TGCGCCAGCAGCCAGGCCGGGTCCCCCTACGAGCAGTACTTC. The chain links TRBV4-1 to TRBJ2-7; no clear D. Germline lookup yields CDR1 MGHRA and CDR2 YSYEKL. The CDR3 is 14 residues long. Trimming removed 3 bases from V and 2 bases from J, with 11 bases in between.

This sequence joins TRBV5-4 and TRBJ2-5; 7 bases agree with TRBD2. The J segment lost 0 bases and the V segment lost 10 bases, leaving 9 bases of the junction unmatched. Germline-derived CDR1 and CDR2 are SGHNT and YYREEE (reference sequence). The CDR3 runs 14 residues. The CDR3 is CAGGGTGYQETQYF. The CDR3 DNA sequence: TGTGCCGGGGGAGGGACGGGGTACCAAGAGACCCAGTACTTC.

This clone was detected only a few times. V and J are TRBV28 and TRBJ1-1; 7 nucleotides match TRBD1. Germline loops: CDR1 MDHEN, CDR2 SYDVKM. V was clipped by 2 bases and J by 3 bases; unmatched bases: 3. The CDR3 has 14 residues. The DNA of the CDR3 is TGTGCCAGCAGTTTAGGACAGGAGGACACTGAAGCTTTCTTT. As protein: CASSLGQEDTEAFF.

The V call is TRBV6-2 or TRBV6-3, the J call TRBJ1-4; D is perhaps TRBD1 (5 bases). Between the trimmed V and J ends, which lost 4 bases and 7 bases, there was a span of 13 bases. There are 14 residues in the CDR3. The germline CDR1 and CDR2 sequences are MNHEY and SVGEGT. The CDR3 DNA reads TGTGCCAGCAGTTCGGTGGGGCCTGGTGAAAAACTGTTTTTT. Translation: CASSSVGPGEKLFF.